What follows are 10 T cell receptor beta chains derived from one specimen sequenced in a study of T cell responses to AZD1222 COVID-19 vaccine. Sequenced by immunoSEQ multiplex PCR; TCRdb stores in-frame clones only, minus some. Here the sample spans roughly 99,000 clones, over 80% being singletons. Sequenced here: peripheral blood, sampled 28 days after the second AZD1222 dose. The origin of the receptors is an adult who received the AZD1222 COVID-19 vaccine.

This clone was seen more than once but under ten times. The gene calls are TRBV30 and TRBJ1-4, with D tentatively TRBD1 (5 bases). The V and J ends lost 0 bases and 8 bases respectively, with 10 bases between them. The CDR3 is 13 residues long. Germline V gene sequence: CDR1 GTSNPN, CDR2 SVGIG (reference sequence). The CDR3 here is CAWSVVEGEKLFF. The CDR3 region has the DNA TGTGCCTGGAGTGTGGTCGAGGGGGAAAAACTGTTTTTT.

V gene TRBV19 combines with J gene TRBJ1-5, with 7 bases identical to TRBD1. The CDR3 covers 15 residues. Germline assignment: CDR1 LNHDA and CDR2 SQIVND (reference sequence). V lost 4 bases to trimming and J lost 2 bases; unmatched junction nucleotides: 5. CDR3 amino acids: CASSRGRGGNQPQHF. The CDR3 bases are TGTGCCAGTAGTAGGGGCAGGGGGGGCAATCAGCCCCAGCATTTT.

J is TRBJ2-3 and V is TRBV5-6; 8 bases fit TRBD2. The CDR3 covers 16 residues. With V trimmed by 2 bases and J by 3 bases, 8 bases remained unmatched. Germline V CDR1 and CDR2: SGHDT, YYEEEE. The CDR3 region has the DNA TGTGCCAGCAGCTTCGCCTCGGGAGGGGGTACAGATACGCAGTATTTT. Protein product: CASSFASGGGTDTQYF.

This clone came up once. The chain couples TRBV7-2 to TRBJ1-2; D unresolved. Trimming took 8 bases from V and 4 from J, leaving 5 bases between them. The CDR3 contains 10 residues. Germline-derived CDR1 and CDR2 are SGHTA and FQGNSA. The CDR3 loop reads CASGLYGYTF. The CDR3 region has the DNA TGTGCCAGCGGCCTCTATGGCTACACCTTC.

The rearrangement links TRBV7-8 to TRBJ2-7; D may correspond to TRBD1 or TRBD2 (5 bases each). V shed 1 base and J shed 0 bases, with 13 bases lying between them. The CDR3 extends over 16 amino acids. In germline, CDR1 is SGHVS, CDR2 FQNEAQ. CDR3 region: CASSLGEGRSSYEQYF. CDR3 sequence (DNA): TGTGCCAGCAGCTTAGGTGAGGGGCGGAGCTCCTACGAGCAGTACTTC. The full variable domain, completed using reference TRBV7-8 and TRBJ2-7, is GAGVSQSPRYKVAKRGQDVALRCDPISGHVSLFWYQQALGQGPEFLTYFQNEAQLDKSGLPSDRFFAERPEGSVSTLKIQRTQQEDSAVYLCASSLGEGRSSYEQYFGPGTRLTVT.

The CDR3 DNA sequence: TGCAGTGCTATGCTTGGGGAGACCCAGTACTTC. Protein: CSAMLGETQYF. This chain uses TRBV20-1 with TRBJ2-5; D uncertain. Trimming cost V 4 bases and J 5 bases, with 8 bases left between them. The CDR3 contains 11 residues. Per germline, CDR1 DFQATT and CDR2 SNEGSKA (reference sequence).

V usage is TRBV27 and J usage is TRBJ1-5, with 8 bases aligning to TRBD1. CDR3 length: 15 residues. The trim removed 3 bases at V and 3 bases at J, leaving 4 bases unmatched. Germline V gene lookup returns CDR1 MNHEY and CDR2 SMNVEV (reference sequence). CDR3 nucleotides: TGTGCCAGCAGTTTGGGGACAGGCAACAATCAGCCCCAGCATTTT. It encodes CASSLGTGNNQPQHF.

The chain joins TRBV14 to TRBJ1-4; D not resolved. V lost 1 base and J lost 8, with 11 bases in between. The CDR3 totals 14 residues. Looked up from germline, CDR1 is SGHDN and CDR2 is FVKESK. The chain's CDR3 is CASSQVYGVEKLFF. The CDR3 bases are TGTGCCAGCAGCCAAGTGTACGGAGTGGAAAAACTGTTTTTT.

The gene calls are TRBV7-9 and TRBJ1-6; 8 nucleotides align to TRBD1. Trimming cost V 7 bases and J 10 bases; bases outside gene matches: 21. Germline V gene data show CDR1 as SEHNR and CDR2 as FQNEAQ (reference sequence). The CDR3 is 18 residues long. CDR3 protein: CASTLSGGTGGFGSPLHF. In nucleotides, the CDR3 is TGTGCCAGCACCCTCTCGGGGGGCACAGGGGGTTTTGGGTCACCCCTCCACTTT.

V usage is TRBV29-1 and J usage is TRBJ1-2; D gene unclear. V was pared by 6 bases and J by 8 bases, with 7 bases between. The germline gives CDR1 SQVTM, CDR2 ANQGSEA. The CDR3 has 9 residues. In DNA, the CDR3 is TGCAGCGTGCTGGAGGGCTACACCTTC. The encoded protein is CSVLEGYTF.